Described below is a single T cell receptor beta chain sequence and its context. Its antigen is as yet unknown. With 60 Vbeta and 13 Jbeta primers, the PCR was carried out. Sequenced by immunoSEQ multiplex PCR; TCRdb stores in-frame clones only, minus some. The sample has fewer than 200,000 clones, 76% seen once. This record belongs to a study of cytomegalovirus exposure and HLA in healthy donors. The wider study: Within the Caucasian-associated ancestry cluster were around four fifths of the approximately 400 genotyped donors. Study-wide results and limits: Some V segments (TRBV6-2 and TRBV6-3 among them) were excluded as indistinguishable. Per a later analysis, approximately 16,000 TCR beta sequences showed association with HLA alleles at 0.05 false discovery rate.

Germline-derived CDR1 and CDR2 are LGHNA and YSLEER. This CDR3 comprises 16 residues. V was clipped by 3 bases and J by 1 base; unmatched bases: 7. The chain is built from TRBV4-3 and TRBJ2-7, with 9 bases fitting TRBD1. The receptor was derived from a man in his 60s in good health and CMV-seronegative. The sample was PBMCs. CDR3 sequence (DNA): TGCGCCAGCAGCCAGACCCCAGACAGGGGGTCCTACGAGCAGTACTTC. Translation: CASSQTPDRGSYEQYF.